Sequencing of this T cell receptor (beta chain) was carried out in a study of T cells in Graves' hyperthyroidism and ophthalmopathy. Study-wide context: Once the initial diagnosis was made, peripheral blood was obtained before any treatment.

Amplification of TCR beta CDR3 regions used RNA as the template. During a first-round RT-PCR of the TCR CDR3, the HTBI primer set was used. Each CDR3 protein gets one entry after TCRdb re-called the multiplex PCR reads with MiXCR. This table holds about 600,000 distinct CDR3 sequences, about a sixth found once. Study-wide findings and caveats: Separation of ophthalmopathy from stable hyperthyroidism was achieved by a 13 V-J model.

Researchers barred patients who had uncontrolled infection, other autoimmune disease, pregnancy or lactation. A roughly 9.1 ml volume of fresh peripheral blood provided the PBMCs. On this clonotype: The target antigen is unknown.

This CDR3 spans 15 amino acids. V trimming: 3 bases; J trimming: 2 bases; junction bases outside the gene matches: 6. CDR1 is SEHNR and CDR2 is FQNEAQ in the germline V gene (reference sequence). The chain has TRBV7-9 and TRBJ2-5, with 7 bases fitting TRBD1. The sequence came from a woman in her thirties or forties with Graves' ophthalmopathy. Sequenced material: blood. The CDR3 coding sequence is TGTGCCAGCAGCTTGGGCCCGGGACAGCAAGAGACCCAGTACTTC. Protein sequence: CASSLGPGQQETQYF.